The rows below give T cell receptor beta chains drawn from one sample of a study of Graves' ophthalmopathy and Graves' hyperthyroidism. A single record per CDR3 protein comes from TCRdb applying MiXCR to the multiplex PCR reads. The data show about 390,000 distinct CDR3 sequences, approximately 15% seen once. The sample consisted of peripheral blood. Receptors originate from a young woman with stable Graves' hyperthyroidism. Each CDR3 is given with its conserved first and last residue. Each record gives: V gene, J gene, D gene, clone size, CDR3 protein, CDR3 DNA. D genes are given only for firm matches. Clone size is given for some rows only: seen once, a few or many times, or a class if the clone is expanded.

V gene: TRBV20-1
J gene: TRBJ2-7
D gene: TRBD2
clone size: many
CDR3 protein: CSARDMESGGAADEQYF
CDR3 DNA: TGCAGTGCTAGAGATATGGAAAGCGGGGGGGCCGCGGATGAGCAGTACTTC

V gene: TRBV20-1
J gene: TRBJ2-7
D gene: TRBD1
clone size: -
CDR3 protein: CSASRTGASYEQYF
CDR3 DNA: TGCAGTGCTAGTCGGACAGGGGCCTCCTACGAGCAGTACTTC

V gene: TRBV12-3/TRBV12-4
J gene: TRBJ1-1
D gene: -
clone size: many
CDR3 protein: CASTPFGRGRPEAFF
CDR3 DNA: TGTGCCAGCACCCCCTTTGGGAGGGGAAGACCTGAAGCTTTCTTT

V gene: TRBV6-5
J gene: TRBJ1-2
D gene: TRBD1
clone size: many
CDR3 protein: CASSWDSINGYTF
CDR3 DNA: TGTGCCAGCAGTTGGGACAGTATCAATGGCTACACCTTC

V gene: TRBV7-8
J gene: TRBJ1-2
D gene: -
clone size: many
CDR3 protein: CASSSPGSGGYTF
CDR3 DNA: TGTGCCAGCAGCTCGCCAGGGTCGGGTGGCTACACCTTC

V gene: TRBV9
J gene: TRBJ2-7
D gene: -
clone size: few
CDR3 protein: CASSLGRFTYEQYF
CDR3 DNA: TGTGCCAGCAGCCTTGGACGCTTTACTTACGAGCAGTACTTC

V gene: TRBV6-2/TRBV6-3
J gene: TRBJ1-2
D gene: -
clone size: many
CDR3 protein: CASSVTGEGYTF
CDR3 DNA: TGTGCCAGCAGTGTGACAGGTGAAGGCTACACCTTC

V gene: TRBV11-2
J gene: TRBJ1-5
D gene: -
clone size: many
CDR3 protein: CASSPKPRGFNQPQHF
CDR3 DNA: TGTGCCAGCAGCCCAAAGCCCCGGGGCTTCAATCAGCCCCAGCATTTT

V gene: TRBV6-1
J gene: TRBJ1-1
D gene: -
clone size: -
CDR3 protein: CASRLDRQTEAFF
CDR3 DNA: TGTGCCAGCAGACTAGACAGGCAGACTGAAGCTTTCTTT

V gene: TRBV12-3/TRBV12-4
J gene: TRBJ1-1
D gene: -
clone size: many
CDR3 protein: CASSQGTEAFF
CDR3 DNA: TGTGCCAGCAGTCAAGGCACTGAAGCTTTCTTT

V gene: TRBV7-8
J gene: TRBJ1-3
D gene: -
clone size: many
CDR3 protein: CASRVGGSGNTIYF
CDR3 DNA: TGTGCCAGCCGGGTCGGGGGCTCTGGAAACACCATATATTTT

V gene: TRBV12-3/TRBV12-4
J gene: TRBJ1-1
D gene: -
clone size: many
CDR3 protein: CASGWTARGTEAFF
CDR3 DNA: TGTGCCAGCGGGTGGACAGCCCGGGGGACTGAAGCTTTCTTT

V gene: TRBV12-3/TRBV12-4
J gene: TRBJ2-7
D gene: -
clone size: -
CDR3 protein: CASTLGAGASYEQYF
CDR3 DNA: TGTGCCAGCACCCTAGGGGCGGGGGCCTCCTACGAACAGTACTTC

V gene: TRBV11-2
J gene: TRBJ2-5
D gene: TRBD1
clone size: -
CDR3 protein: CASSSRQGMKTQYF
CDR3 DNA: TGTGCCAGCAGCTCTCGACAGGGTATGAAGACCCAGTACTTC

V gene: TRBV28
J gene: TRBJ1-2
D gene: -
clone size: many
CDR3 protein: CASSTQNYGYTF
CDR3 DNA: TGTGCCAGCAGTACCCAGAACTATGGCTACACCTTC

V gene: TRBV6-1
J gene: TRBJ2-7
D gene: -
clone size: many
CDR3 protein: CASSETVAYEQYF
CDR3 DNA: TGTGCCAGCAGTGAGACTGTGGCCTACGAGCAGTACTTC

V gene: TRBV6-1
J gene: TRBJ2-5
D gene: TRBD1
clone size: many
CDR3 protein: CASSRGVRGQETQYF
CDR3 DNA: TGTGCCAGCAGTAGAGGAGTCAGGGGGCAAGAGACCCAGTACTTC

V gene: TRBV7-9
J gene: TRBJ2-2
D gene: -
clone size: many
CDR3 protein: CASTLGPANTGELFF
CDR3 DNA: TGTGCCAGCACCCTTGGTCCCGCGAACACCGGGGAGCTGTTTTTT

V gene: TRBV25-1
J gene: TRBJ1-5
D gene: -
clone size: -
CDR3 protein: CASRLGENQPQHF
CDR3 DNA: TGTGCCAGCAGGTTGGGGGAAAATCAGCCCCAGCATTTT

V gene: TRBV7-8
J gene: TRBJ2-5
D gene: TRBD1
clone size: many
CDR3 protein: CASSLGQGALETQYF
CDR3 DNA: TGTGCCAGCAGTCTGGGGCAGGGGGCACTGGAGACCCAGTACTTC